The sample holds a few counts of the clone carrying this T cell receptor beta chain. Its antigen is still unknown. There were TCR beta CDR3 regions amplified from RNA transcripts. Using the HTBI primer set, a first-round RT-PCR was run on the TCR CDR3. A single record per CDR3 protein comes from TCRdb applying MiXCR to the multiplex PCR reads. The table records around 540,000 distinct CDR3 sequences, about 15% of them present only once. This sample stems from a study of T cells in Graves' hyperthyroidism and ophthalmopathy. Whole-study context: Blood from the periphery was taken at initial diagnosis, before any treatment. Study findings and constraints: The model's output predicted ophthalmopathy at a median of roughly seven months prior to onset. Clonotypes that were expanded in thyroid above 0.001 mostly appeared in blood too.

Trimming took 4 bases from V and 5 from J; bases not matched to a gene: 3. This CDR3 region has 13 residues. Germline loops: CDR1 MNHNS, CDR2 SASEGT. Sequenced input: blood. The chain recombines TRBV6-1 with TRBJ2-7, with 9 bases identical to TRBD1. This TCR derives from a woman aged 25 to 39 with Graves' ophthalmopathy. CDR3 protein: CASSGTGVHEQYF. The CDR3 DNA sequence: TGTGCCAGCAGTGGGACAGGGGTGCACGAGCAGTACTTC.